The subject of this entry is one TCR beta chain. Its antigen is not known. V lost 0 bases and J 7 bases, leaving 9 bases between the germline ends. The CDR3 is 13 amino acids. CDR1 and CDR2 (germline): MNHEY, SMNVEV (reference sequence). Sequencing used immunoSEQ multiplex PCR; TCRdb keeps in-frame clones, though not all of them. This sample has 150,000 or so clones, with just over 90% found just once. The data stem from a study of T cell responses to AZD1222 COVID-19 vaccine. Study-wide results and limits: Across spike, vaccine-associated CD4 TCRs were found, dominant at 160-218 and 743-854. Unmutated regions of variants are reportedly targeted by nearly half of spike-specific TCRs.

This chain links TRBV27 with TRBJ1-2, with D unresolved. The sequencing used peripheral blood, collected 28 days after the second AZD1222 dose. The receptor comes from an adult who received the AZD1222 COVID-19 vaccine. This chain's CDR3 is CASSLSGQLGYTF. The CDR3 DNA follows: TGTGCCAGCAGTTTATCAGGTCAGCTTGGCTACACCTTC.